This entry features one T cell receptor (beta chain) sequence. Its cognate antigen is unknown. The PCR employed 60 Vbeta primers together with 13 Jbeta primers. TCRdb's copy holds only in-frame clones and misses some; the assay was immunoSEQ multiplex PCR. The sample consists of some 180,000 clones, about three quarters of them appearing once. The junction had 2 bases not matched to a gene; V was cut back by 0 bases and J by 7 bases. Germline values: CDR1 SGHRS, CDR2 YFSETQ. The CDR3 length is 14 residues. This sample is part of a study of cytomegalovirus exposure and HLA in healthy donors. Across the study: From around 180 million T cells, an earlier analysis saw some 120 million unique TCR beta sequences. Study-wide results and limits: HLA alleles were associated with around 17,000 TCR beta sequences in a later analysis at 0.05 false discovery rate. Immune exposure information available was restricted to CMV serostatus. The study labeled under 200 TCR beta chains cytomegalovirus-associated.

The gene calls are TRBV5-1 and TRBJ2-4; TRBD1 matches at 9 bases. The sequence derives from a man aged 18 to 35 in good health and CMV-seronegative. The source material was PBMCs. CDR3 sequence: CASSLGTGVNIQYF. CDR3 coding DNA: TGCGCCAGCAGCTTGGGGACAGGGGTCAACATTCAGTACTTC. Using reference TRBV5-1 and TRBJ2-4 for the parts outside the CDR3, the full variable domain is KAGVTQTPRYLIKTRGQQVTLSCSPISGHRSVSWYQQTPGQGLQFLFEYFSETQRNKGNFPGRFSGRQFSNSRSEMNVSTLELGDSALYLCASSLGTGVNIQYFGAGTRLSVL.